These 18 T cell receptor beta chains were sequenced from one sample in a study of cytotoxic CD8 clonotypes in ibrutinib-treated CLL. Sequenced by immunoSEQ multiplex PCR; TCRdb stores in-frame clones only, minus some. This table has over 120,000 clones, around three quarters appearing once. The specimen comprised PBMCs, sampled after 12 months of ibrutinib treatment. Receptors originate from a human donor with chronic lymphocytic leukemia.

This clone has a handful of counts. The chain is built from TRBV2 and TRBJ2-7; D uncertain. Germline V gives CDR1 SNHLY, CDR2 FYNNEI. CDR3 length equals 10 residues. V lost 7 bases, J lost 5 bases, and 6 bases lay in between. Here the CDR3 DNA reads TGTGCCAGCACGGGTAACGAGCAGTACTTC. Translating it yields CASTGNEQYF.

This clone appeared a single time. The rearrangement links TRBV27 to TRBJ2-2; D not certain. The CDR3 extends over 13 amino acids. V lost 10 bases and J lost 6, with 15 bases in between. From germline, CDR1 is MNHEY and CDR2 SMNVEV (reference sequence). CDR3 coding DNA: TGTGCCACCAGAGATCGGCGCGCCGGGGAGCTGTTTTTT. Translation gives CATRDRRAGELFF.

The rearrangement uses TRBV11-3 and TRBJ2-5, with no clear D. V lost 1 base, J lost 1 base, and 4 bases lay in between. Germline V gene sequence: CDR1 SGHNT, CDR2 YENEEA. This CDR3 spans 13 amino acids. The CDR3 DNA sequence: TGTGCCAGCAGCTTAGGCGTCCAAGAGACCCAGTACTTC. It specifies CASSLGVQETQYF.

V is TRBV10-3 and J is TRBJ2-1; D remains unclear. The CDR3 extends over 15 amino acids. Germline V gives CDR1 ENHRY, CDR2 SYGVKD. V shed 4 bases and J shed 0 bases, with 10 bases lying between them. Here the CDR3 DNA reads TGTGCCATCAGTGTTTATACAAGCTCCTACAATGAGCAGTTCTTC. It translates to CAISVYTSSYNEQFF.

This clone appeared a single time. This chain joins TRBV7-8 and TRBJ2-5; TRBD1 or TRBD2 may be the D gene (5 bases each). Germline-derived CDR1 and CDR2 are SGHVS and FQNEAQ. V lost 4 bases and J 5 bases, leaving 17 bases between the germline ends. The CDR3 has 15 residues. This CDR3 reads CASSSPQGERETQYF. The CDR3 region has the DNA TGTGCCAGCAGCTCCCCCCAGGGTGAGCGGGAGACCCAGTACTTC.

This chain links TRBV7-2 with TRBJ2-7, with a weak D call TRBD2 (6 bases). Trimming removed 4 bases from V and 3 bases from J, with 22 bases in between. This CDR3 has 17 amino acids. Germline CDR1 is SGHTA and CDR2 is FQGNSA. In nucleotides, the CDR3 is TGTGCCAGCAGCTCGCGCCCATCGGGAGAGCGTTTCTACGAGCAGTACTTC. Translation gives CASSSRPSGERFYEQYF.

The V and J genes are TRBV19 and TRBJ2-2, with D possibly being TRBD1 (6 bases). Germline V gene lookup returns CDR1 LNHDA and CDR2 SQIVND (reference sequence). The CDR3 is 16 amino acids. Trimming removed 6 bases at V and 3 bases at J, with 17 bases between. CDR3 DNA: TGTGCCAGTAGCACTCCTCAGGGGCTATACACCGGGGAGCTGTTTTTT. Its protein is CASSTPQGLYTGELFF.

This chain uses TRBV9 with TRBJ1-1; D is ambiguous. Germline CDR1 SGDLS, CDR2 YYNGEE. The CDR3 length is 15 residues. Trimming cost V 3 bases and J 0 bases, with 12 bases left between them. The CDR3 nucleotides read TGTGCCAGCAGCGAACTCGACGGGCTGAACACTGAAGCTTTCTTT. Its protein is CASSELDGLNTEAFF.

The rearrangement joins TRBV11-2 to TRBJ2-7; D call uncertain. This CDR3 spans 15 amino acids. The V end was cut by 3 bases, the J end by 3 bases, with 15 bases between. The germline V gene encodes CDR1 SGHAT and CDR2 FQNNGV. CDR3 protein: CASSLLAVSDYEQYF. CDR3 nucleotide sequence: TGTGCCAGCAGCTTGTTGGCAGTCTCCGACTACGAGCAGTACTTC.

The CDR3 protein is CASSVGPAANEKLFF. The CDR3 nucleotides read TGTGCCAGCAGCGTAGGACCAGCGGCTAATGAAAAACTGTTTTTT. V usage is TRBV9 and J usage is TRBJ1-4, with D hard to call. Germline loops: CDR1 SGDLS, CDR2 YYNGEE. The CDR3 is made up of 15 amino acids. V was shortened by 0 bases and J by 3 bases, with 9 bases between the two germline ends.

CDR3 nucleotides: TGTGCCAGTAGTATAGGAGGACTAGACTACGAGCAGTACTTC. Its protein product is CASSIGGLDYEQYF. The V gene is TRBV19, the J gene TRBJ2-7; 7 bases line up with TRBD2. The V segment lost 1 base and the J segment 3 bases; nucleotides outside the gene matches: 3. This CDR3 region has 14 residues. CDR1 is LNHDA and CDR2 is SQIVND in the germline V gene (reference sequence).

The rearrangement joins TRBV28 to TRBJ1-1; a weak D match, TRBD1 (5 bases). Germline CDR1 MDHEN, CDR2 SYDVKM. Trimming pared 9 bases from V and 3 bases from J, leaving 14 bases between. The CDR3 covers 13 residues. In DNA, the CDR3 is TGTGCCAGAGACGGGGCGTGGGACACTGAAGCTTTCTTT. Amino acids: CARDGAWDTEAFF.

The gene calls are TRBV27 and TRBJ2-7; TRBD2 matches at 8 bases. J was trimmed by 2 bases and V by 3 bases; bases with no gene match: 6. CDR1 and CDR2 (germline): MNHEY, SMNVEV (reference sequence). The CDR3 sequence is 15 residues long. The DNA for the CDR3 is TGTGCCAGCAGTTTCGGACTAGCTCCTACCTACGAGCAGTACTTC. As protein: CASSFGLAPTYEQYF.

V usage is TRBV27 and J usage is TRBJ2-7; the match to TRBD2 covers 7 bases. This CDR3 is built from 14 residues. J lost 2 bases, V lost 5 bases, and 6 bases had no gene match. The germline V gene encodes CDR1 MNHEY and CDR2 SMNVEV (reference sequence). CDR3 protein: CASSSWGRAYEQYF. The CDR3 region has the DNA TGTGCCAGCAGTAGTTGGGGGAGGGCCTACGAGCAGTACTTC.

This clone occurred once. J is TRBJ2-7 and V is TRBV5-4; D is unclear. Trimming shortened V by 0 bases and J by 0 bases, and 7 bases separated the two germline ends. Germline CDR1 reads SGHNT; CDR2 reads YYREEE (reference sequence). The CDR3 extends over 14 amino acids. CDR3 residues: CASSLGMGSYEQYF. The CDR3 coding sequence is TGTGCCAGCAGCTTGGGGATGGGCTCCTACGAGCAGTACTTC.

The gene calls are TRBV10-2 and TRBJ2-3; 10 bases fit TRBD2. The length of the CDR3 is 17 residues. CDR1 is WSHSY, CDR2 SAAADI, per germline. The V and J ends lost 6 bases and 2 bases, in that order; junction bases with no gene match: 11. CDR3 nucleotide sequence: TGCGCCAGCAGCCAACCGGGACTAGCGAATCACACAGATACGCAGTATTTT. Protein: CASSQPGLANHTDTQYF.

The chain couples TRBV6-6 to TRBJ2-7; TRBD1 agrees at 7 bases. The CDR3 is 15 residues long. The trim removed 4 bases at V and 1 base at J, leaving 7 bases unmatched. CDR1 is MNHNY and CDR2 is SVGAGI in the germline V gene (reference sequence). The CDR3 DNA follows: TGTGCCAGCAGTTCCGAGGACAGGCCTTCCTACGAGCAGTACTTC. It yields the protein CASSSEDRPSYEQYF.

The chain joins TRBV29-1 to TRBJ2-1; 7 positions match TRBD2. J gave up 2 bases and V 5 bases, and 9 bases lay outside the gene matches. This CDR3 comprises 15 residues. Germline V gene data show CDR1 as SQVTM and CDR2 as ANQGSEA. The CDR3 region is CSVRGGVLPYNEQFF. The DNA for the CDR3 is TGCAGCGTTAGGGGAGGGGTTCTACCCTACAATGAGCAGTTCTTC.